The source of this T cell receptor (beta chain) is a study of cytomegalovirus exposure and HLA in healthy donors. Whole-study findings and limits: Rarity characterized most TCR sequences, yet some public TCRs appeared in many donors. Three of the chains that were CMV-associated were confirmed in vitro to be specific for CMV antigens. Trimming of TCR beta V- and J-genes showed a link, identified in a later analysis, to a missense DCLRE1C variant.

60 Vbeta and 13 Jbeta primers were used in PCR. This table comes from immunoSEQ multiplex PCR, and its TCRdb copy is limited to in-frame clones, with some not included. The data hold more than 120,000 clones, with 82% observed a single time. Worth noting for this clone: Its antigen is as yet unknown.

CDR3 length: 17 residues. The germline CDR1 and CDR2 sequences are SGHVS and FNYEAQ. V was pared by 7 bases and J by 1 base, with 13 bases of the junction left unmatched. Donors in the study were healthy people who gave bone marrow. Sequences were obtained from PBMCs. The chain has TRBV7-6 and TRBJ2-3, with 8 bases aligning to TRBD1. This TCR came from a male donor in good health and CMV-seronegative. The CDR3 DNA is TGTGCCAGCACCTCCTCTATGTCGGGACAGGGCACAGATACGCAGTATTTT. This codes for CASTSSMSGQGTDTQYF.